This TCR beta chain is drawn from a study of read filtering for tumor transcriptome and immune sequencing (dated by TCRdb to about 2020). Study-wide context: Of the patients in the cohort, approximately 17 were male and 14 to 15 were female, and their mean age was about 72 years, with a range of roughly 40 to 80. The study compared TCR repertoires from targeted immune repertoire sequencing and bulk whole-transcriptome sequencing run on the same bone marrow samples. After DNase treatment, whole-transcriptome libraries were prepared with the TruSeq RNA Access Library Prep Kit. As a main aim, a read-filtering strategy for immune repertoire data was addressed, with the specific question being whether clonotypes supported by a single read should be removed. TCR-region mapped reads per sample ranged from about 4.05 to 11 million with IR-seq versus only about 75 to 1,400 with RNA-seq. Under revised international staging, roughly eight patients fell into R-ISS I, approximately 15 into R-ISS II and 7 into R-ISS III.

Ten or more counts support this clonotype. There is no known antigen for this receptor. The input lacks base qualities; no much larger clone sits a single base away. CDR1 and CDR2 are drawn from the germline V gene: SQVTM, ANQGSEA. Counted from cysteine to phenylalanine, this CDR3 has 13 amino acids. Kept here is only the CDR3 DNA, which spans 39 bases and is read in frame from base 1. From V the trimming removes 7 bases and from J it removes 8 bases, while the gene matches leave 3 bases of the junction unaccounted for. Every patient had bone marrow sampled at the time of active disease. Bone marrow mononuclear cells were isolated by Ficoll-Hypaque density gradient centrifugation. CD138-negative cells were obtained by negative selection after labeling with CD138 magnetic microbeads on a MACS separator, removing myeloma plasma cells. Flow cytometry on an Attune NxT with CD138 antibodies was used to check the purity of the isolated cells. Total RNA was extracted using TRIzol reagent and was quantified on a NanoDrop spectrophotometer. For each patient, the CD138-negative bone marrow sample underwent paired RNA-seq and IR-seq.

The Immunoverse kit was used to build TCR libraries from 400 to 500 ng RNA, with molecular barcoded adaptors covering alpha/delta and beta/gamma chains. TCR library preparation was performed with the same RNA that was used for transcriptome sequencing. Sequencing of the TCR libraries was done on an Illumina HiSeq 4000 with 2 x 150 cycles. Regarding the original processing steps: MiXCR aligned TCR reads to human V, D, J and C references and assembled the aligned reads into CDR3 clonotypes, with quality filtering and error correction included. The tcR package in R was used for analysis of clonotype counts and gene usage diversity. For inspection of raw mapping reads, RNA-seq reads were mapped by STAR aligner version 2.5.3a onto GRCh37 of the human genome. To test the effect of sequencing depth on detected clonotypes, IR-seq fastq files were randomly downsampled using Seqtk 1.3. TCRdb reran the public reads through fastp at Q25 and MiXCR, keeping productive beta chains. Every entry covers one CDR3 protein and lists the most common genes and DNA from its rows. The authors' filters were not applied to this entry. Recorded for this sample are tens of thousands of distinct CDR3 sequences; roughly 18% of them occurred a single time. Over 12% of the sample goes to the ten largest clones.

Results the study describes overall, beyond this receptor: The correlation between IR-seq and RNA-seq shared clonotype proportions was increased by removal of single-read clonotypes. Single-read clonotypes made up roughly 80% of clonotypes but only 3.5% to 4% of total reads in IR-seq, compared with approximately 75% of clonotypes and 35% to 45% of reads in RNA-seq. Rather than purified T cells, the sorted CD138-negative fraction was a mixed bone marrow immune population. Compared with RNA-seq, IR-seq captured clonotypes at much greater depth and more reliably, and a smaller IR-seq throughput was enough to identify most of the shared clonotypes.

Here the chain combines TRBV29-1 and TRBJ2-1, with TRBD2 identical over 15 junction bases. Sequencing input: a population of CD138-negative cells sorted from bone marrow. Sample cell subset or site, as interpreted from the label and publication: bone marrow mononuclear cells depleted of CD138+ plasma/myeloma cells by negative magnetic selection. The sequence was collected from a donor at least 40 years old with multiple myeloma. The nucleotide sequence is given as TGCAGCGGGACTAGCGGGGGGGCCCATGAGCAGTTCTTC. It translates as CSGTSGGAHEQFF.